These 14 T cell receptor beta chains share one sample of origin, sequenced in a study of cytomegalovirus exposure and HLA in healthy donors. Sequencing was performed with immunoSEQ multiplex PCR; in TCRdb, only in-frame clones are kept and a portion is missing. The repertoire holds 150,000 to 200,000 clones, with roughly 83% as singletons. The sample consisted of PBMCs. These TCRs come from a young woman in good health and CMV-seronegative.

The chain joins TRBV4-2 to TRBJ2-5; maybe TRBD2 (7 bases). The germline gives CDR1 LGHNA, CDR2 YNFKEQ. There are 17 residues in the CDR3. V was clipped by 1 base and J by 7 bases, with 22 bases between them. The CDR3 DNA sequence: TGTGCCAGCAGCCAAGTCCTAGCGGAGGGGGTAAAGGGGACCCAGTACTTC. It yields the protein CASSQVLAEGVKGTQYF.

The rearrangement links TRBV11-2 to TRBJ2-7; TRBD2 agrees at 8 bases. In germline, CDR1 is SGHAT, CDR2 FQNNGV. The CDR3 sequence is 17 residues long. Trimming took 4 bases from V and 0 from J; bases not matched to a gene: 11. In nucleotides, the CDR3 is TGTGCCAGCAGCTCAAACCGCCGCGGGACTAGCTCCTACGAGCAGTACTTC. This codes for CASSSNRRGTSSYEQYF.

The chain links TRBV5-1 to TRBJ1-5; 9 nucleotides line up with TRBD1. V shed 4 bases, J shed 5 bases, and the junction held 4 bases outside the gene matches. In germline, CDR1 is SGHRS, CDR2 YFSETQ. The length of the CDR3 is 14 residues. The CDR3 protein is CASSQWTGDQPQHF. The CDR3 DNA reads TGCGCCAGCAGCCAATGGACAGGGGATCAGCCCCAGCATTTT.

The chain has TRBV28 and TRBJ2-2; the D is unclear. Germline-derived CDR1 and CDR2 are MDHEN and SYDVKM. Trimming stripped 7 bases from V and 6 bases from J, with 15 bases between. The CDR3 runs 14 residues. The CDR3: CASISVRTPGELFF. The CDR3 region has the DNA TGTGCCAGCATCTCGGTCCGTACCCCCGGGGAGCTGTTTTTT.

The chain links TRBV6-1 to TRBJ1-3; 7 bases agree with TRBD1. CDR1 is MNHNS and CDR2 is SASEGT in the germline V gene. After removal of 0 bases from V and 2 bases from J, the junction contained 4 bases not matched to a gene. The CDR3 extends over 16 amino acids. CDR3 DNA: TGTGCCAGCAGTGAAGCTATGACAGGGACTGGAAACACCATATATTTT. Translated, it gives CASSEAMTGTGNTIYF.

J is TRBJ2-2 and V is TRBV5-1; perhaps TRBD2 as D (6 bases). This CDR3 spans 16 amino acids. Germline CDR1 and CDR2: SGHRS and YFSETQ. V was cut by 1 base and J by 3 bases, with 13 bases left in between. Written as DNA, the CDR3 is TGCGCCAGCAGCTTGATCGGGACTGACGACACCGGGGAGCTGTTTTTT. Translation gives CASSLIGTDDTGELFF.

The chain combines TRBV7-6 with TRBJ1-1, with 8 nucleotides matching TRBD1. J was trimmed by 7 bases and V by 1 base; bases with no gene match: 8. CDR3 length equals 15 residues. CDR1 is SGHVS, CDR2 FNYEAQ, per germline. CDR3 DNA: TGTGCCAGCAGCTTAGAACCCAGGGGGCGAGGTGAAGCTTTCTTT. The encoded protein is CASSLEPRGRGEAFF.

V is TRBV9 and J is TRBJ2-3, with 11 bases fitting TRBD2. The length of the CDR3 is 16 residues. The germline gives CDR1 SGDLS, CDR2 YYNGEE. The ends lost 4 bases at V and 1 base at J; junction bases unmatched: 5. CDR3 sequence reads: CASSTSTSGGTDTQYF. The CDR3 DNA sequence: TGTGCCAGCAGCACATCGACTAGCGGGGGCACAGATACGCAGTATTTT.

This clone was observed a few times. The V gene is TRBV30, the J gene TRBJ2-7; TRBD1 agrees at 10 bases. The CDR3 length is 13 residues. Trimming at V came to 3 bases and at J to 3 bases, leaving 2 bases not matched to a gene. Germline V gene lookup returns CDR1 GTSNPN and CDR2 SVGIG (reference sequence). The CDR3, as DNA: TGTGCCTGGAGGGACAGGGGGAACTACGAGCAGTACTTC. It translates to CAWRDRGNYEQYF.

V is TRBV10-3 and J is TRBJ1-5, with D unclear. CDR1 and CDR2 from the germline V gene are ENHRY and SYGVKD. Trimming removed 2 bases at V and 0 bases at J, with 5 bases between. This CDR3 has 14 amino acids. The CDR3 loop reads CAISEPSSNQPQHF. DNA for the CDR3: TGTGCCATCAGTGAGCCCTCTAGCAATCAGCCCCAGCATTTT.

V and J are TRBV10-1 and TRBJ2-1, with 13 bases lining up with TRBD2. V trimming: 5 bases; J trimming: 8 bases; junction bases outside the gene matches: 6. This CDR3 spans 15 amino acids. Germline V gene sequence: CDR1 WNHNN, CDR2 SYGVQD (reference sequence). CDR3 residues: CASSTGTSGKDEQFF. The CDR3 nucleotides read TGCGCCAGCAGTACCGGGACTAGCGGGAAGGATGAGCAGTTCTTC.

CDR3 loop: CASSLGTGRSSEQYF. In nucleotides, the CDR3 is TGCGCCAGCAGCTTGGGGACAGGGAGGTCGAGCGAGCAGTACTTC. The gene calls are TRBV5-1 and TRBJ2-7; 8 bases are a match to TRBD1. Germline values: CDR1 SGHRS, CDR2 YFSETQ. V gave up 0 bases and J gave up 6 bases; unmatched junction bases: 8. This CDR3 contains 15 residues. Drawing the rest from reference TRBV5-1 and TRBJ2-7, the complete variable domain is KAGVTQTPRYLIKTRGQQVTLSCSPISGHRSVSWYQQTPGQGLQFLFEYFSETQRNKGNFPGRFSGRQFSNSRSEMNVSTLELGDSALYLCASSLGTGRSSEQYFGPGTRLTVT.

The chain is built from TRBV7-2 and TRBJ2-1; 7 bases map to TRBD2. Germline-derived CDR1 and CDR2 are SGHTA and FQGNSA. This CDR3 comprises 13 residues. Trimming took 6 bases from V and 9 from J; bases not matched to a gene: 8. The CDR3 here is CASSWTSSREQFF. Written as DNA, the CDR3 is TGTGCCAGCAGTTGGACTAGTTCGCGTGAGCAGTTCTTC. Using reference TRBV7-2 and TRBJ2-1 for the parts outside the CDR3, the full variable domain is GAGVSQSPSNKVTEKGKDVELRCDPISGHTALYWYRQSLGQGLEFLIYFQGNSAPDKSGLPSDRFSAERTGGSVSTLTIQRTQQEDSAVYLCASSWTSSREQFFGPGTRLTVL.

This chain uses TRBV5-5 with TRBJ1-1; D not certain. Germline V gene lookup returns CDR1 SGHKS and CDR2 YYEKEE (reference sequence). The CDR3 contains 12 residues. V shed 2 bases and J shed 8 bases, with 10 bases lying between them. The CDR3 sequence is CASSFTRGEAFF. The DNA of the CDR3 is TGTGCCAGCAGCTTTACACGCGGGGAAGCTTTCTTT.